This passage covers 14 T cell receptor beta chains from one sample sequenced in a study of T-cell reconstitution after alpha-beta-depleted transplantation in children. TCRbeta library construction was performed incorporating unique molecular identifiers. TCRdb called the PCR reads again in MiXCR, with one record for every CDR3 protein. The sample consists of 200,000 to 300,000 distinct CDR3 sequences, roughly 26% of them appearing once. The specimen comprised PBMCs, sampled before TCRalphabeta/CD19-depleted stem cell transplant. The receptors derive from a girl aged 2 to 10 with Fanconi anemia, due to receive a stem cell transplant.

The chain joins TRBV20-1 to TRBJ1-2; D is uncertain. The V end lost 6 bases, the J end lost 0 bases, and 14 bases lay between the germline ends. Germline-derived CDR1 and CDR2 are DFQATT and SNEGSKA (reference sequence). The CDR3 contains 14 residues. CDR3 DNA sequence: TGCAGTGCGGCGAGAGGTGGTCCTAACTATGGCTACACCTTC. Translation gives CSAARGGPNYGYTF.

This clonotype was detected only a few times. The J gene is TRBJ2-1, the V gene TRBV28, with no clear D. V lost 3 bases and J 0 bases, leaving 9 bases between the germline ends. The CDR3 totals 15 residues. The germline V gene has CDR1 MDHEN and CDR2 SYDVKM. The chain's CDR3 is CASSFDLSSYNEQFF. CDR3 DNA: TGTGCCAGCAGTTTTGACCTTAGCTCCTACAATGAGCAGTTCTTC.

This clonotype was counted many times. V usage is TRBV29-1 and J usage is TRBJ2-3, with D hard to call. Trimming pared 4 bases from V and 4 bases from J, leaving 12 bases between. The germline CDR1 and CDR2 sequences are SQVTM and ANQGSEA. This CDR3 is 13 amino acids long. DNA for the CDR3: TGCAGCGTTGGGTCAAAGAGTCCAGATACGCAGTATTTT. This translates into CSVGSKSPDTQYF.

At least ten counts were recorded for this clonotype. This chain connects TRBV20-1 to TRBJ2-7; D is possibly TRBD1 (6 bases). The CDR3 covers 16 residues. Trimming took off 6 bases at V and 0 bases at J, with 21 bases between the two ends. Per germline, CDR1 DFQATT and CDR2 SNEGSKA (reference sequence). In DNA form, the CDR3 reads TGCAGTGCCTCCCCTGCCGACAGGCTGAGCTCCTACGAGCAGTACTTC. It translates to CSASPADRLSSYEQYF.

This chain uses TRBV7-2 with TRBJ2-3; 8 nucleotides align to TRBD1. This CDR3 comprises 16 residues. The V gene end was trimmed by 6 bases and the J gene end by 0 bases; junction bases not matched to a gene: 8. Germline V gene lookup returns CDR1 SGHTA and CDR2 FQGNSA. CDR3 sequence (DNA): TGTGCCAGCAGTTATCCCCGGGACAGGAGCACAGATACGCAGTATTTT. This sequence encodes CASSYPRDRSTDTQYF.

The chain links TRBV4-2 to TRBJ2-4, with D tentatively TRBD2 (6 bases). The germline V gene encodes CDR1 LGHNA and CDR2 YNFKEQ. The V end was cut by 0 bases, the J end by 4 bases, with 19 bases between. CDR3 length equals 18 residues. The CDR3 coding sequence is TGTGCCAGCAGCCAAGACGATTCGTGGAGGGGCACGAAAAACATTCAGTACTTC. Protein product: CASSQDDSWRGTKNIQYF.

This clonotype has only a few counts. J is TRBJ2-1 and V is TRBV29-1; no definite D call. Trimming cost V 6 bases and J 8 bases, with 8 bases left between them. The CDR3 extends over 10 amino acids. Germline values: CDR1 SQVTM, CDR2 ANQGSEA. The CDR3 bases are TGCAGCGTGCTAAGGCATGAGCAGTTCTTC. Its protein is CSVLRHEQFF.

The table lists this clonotype with many counts. This sequence joins TRBV12-3 or TRBV12-4 and TRBJ2-7; D ambiguous. Trimming removed 6 bases at V and 3 bases at J, with 6 bases between. This CDR3 is built from 11 residues. The CDR3 DNA reads TGTGCCAGCAGCCTAATCTACGAGCAGTACTTC. As protein: CASSLIYEQYF.

The rearrangement links TRBV2 to TRBJ2-7; D is possibly TRBD1 (6 bases). Germline values: CDR1 SNHLY, CDR2 FYNNEI. V lost 4 bases to trimming and J lost 0 bases, with 13 bases between them. This CDR3 region has 15 residues. Written as DNA, the CDR3 is TGTGCCAGCAGTGGGCAACGGACAGCCTCCTACGAGCAGTACTTC. This gives the protein CASSGQRTASYEQYF.

J is TRBJ2-7 and V is TRBV5-1, with D tentatively TRBD1 or TRBD2 (5 bases each). The germline V gene has CDR1 SGHRS and CDR2 YFSETQ. The CDR3 extends over 15 amino acids. V lost 4 bases and J lost 3, with 17 bases in between. The CDR3 nucleotides read TGCGCCAGCAGCCAATACTTGGGGGAGAACTACGAGCAGTACTTC. It codes for CASSQYLGENYEQYF.

CDR3 DNA sequence: TGTGCCAGCGGGCGGAATAATGAAAAACTGTTTTTT. Translation: CASGRNNEKLFF. This sequence joins TRBV27 and TRBJ1-4; D gene ambiguous. From germline, CDR1 is MNHEY and CDR2 SMNVEV (reference sequence). V was pared by 8 bases and J by 4 bases, with 8 bases between. This CDR3 has 12 residues. Drawing the rest from reference TRBV27 and TRBJ1-4, the complete variable domain is EAQVTQNPRYLITVTGKKLTVTCSQNMNHEYMSWYRQDPGLGLRQIYYSMNVEVTDKGDVPEGYKVSRKEKRNFPLILESPSPNQTSLYFCASGRNNEKLFFGSGTQLSVL.

This clonotype was seen repeatedly, ten times or more. This chain links TRBV5-1 with TRBJ2-1; D is possibly TRBD1 (5 bases). Germline V gene sequence: CDR1 SGHRS, CDR2 YFSETQ. The germline V and J ends were trimmed by 2 bases and 7 bases, with 7 bases remaining between them. This CDR3 has 12 amino acids. This CDR3 is CASSFQGNEQFF. The CDR3 DNA follows: TGCGCCAGCAGCTTTCAGGGAAATGAGCAGTTCTTC.

This clonotype was recorded many times. This rearrangement joins TRBV29-1 to TRBJ1-1; a possible D gene is TRBD1 (6 bases). This CDR3 has 14 amino acids. Germline CDR1 reads SQVTM; CDR2 reads ANQGSEA. V gave up 0 bases and J gave up 6 bases, with 14 bases separating them. The CDR3 protein is CSVEDTGATPEAFF. The CDR3 DNA sequence: TGCAGCGTTGAAGATACGGGGGCGACGCCTGAAGCTTTCTTT.

This clonotype has only a few counts. The rearrangement joins TRBV25-1 to TRBJ1-1; perhaps TRBD1 as D (5 bases). There are 17 residues in the CDR3. Trimming removed 0 bases at V and 3 bases at J, with 17 bases between. Germline CDR1 and CDR2: MGHDK and SYGVNS. This CDR3 is CASSEYFGGDRDTEAFF. DNA of the CDR3: TGTGCCAGCAGTGAATATTTCGGGGGGGATCGGGACACTGAAGCTTTCTTT.